A selection of T cell receptor beta chains follows, all from one sample in a study of cytomegalovirus exposure and HLA in healthy donors. Method: immunoSEQ multiplex PCR; TCRdb's copy keeps in-frame clones and lacks some. The sample consists of 50,000 to 65,000 clones, about 91% of them appearing once. Sequenced material: PBMCs. These receptors were taken from a woman aged 18-35 years in good health and CMV-seronegative. Both conserved end residues are part of each CDR3.

j_call v_call cdr3_aa
TRBJ2-2 TRBV7-2 CASSLSVSAGELFF
TRBJ2-5 TRBV6-6 CASSPRGETQYF
TRBJ2-5 TRBV27 CASSPGLGRETQYF
TRBJ1-5 TRBV19 CASTYSQGRSNQPQHF
TRBJ2-2 TRBV9 CASSVQAGGGTGELFF
TRBJ2-1 TRBV10-3 CAISEGASGSSNEQFF
TRBJ2-7 TRBV19 CASSTLAGAEQYF
TRBJ1-3 TRBV6-5 CVSSGQHSGNTIYF
TRBJ1-5 TRBV18 CASSRDLNQPQHF
TRBJ1-2 TRBV21-1 CASSKEGGGTFYGYTF
TRBJ1-1 TRBV19 CASSPPRGEAFF
TRBJ2-7 TRBV6-1 CASSVGAFGEQYF
TRBJ2-3 TRBV11-1 CASSKPGQSTDTQYF
TRBJ1-1 TRBV30 CARRGDYYTEAFF
TRBJ2-3 TRBV15 CATSRDNFEAGGRTDTQYF
TRBJ1-5 TRBV6-1 CASSGGQIHQPQHF
TRBJ1-2 TRBV5-4 CASSRGDKSNYGYTF
TRBJ2-4 TRBV7-9 CASSPSFQGPGNIQYF
TRBJ1-3 TRBV6-1 CASSEQGTSGNTIYF
TRBJ1-2 TRBV4-1 CASSPRDRGFRGYTF
TRBJ1-5 TRBV6-1 CASSPDRAQPQHF
TRBJ1-2 TRBV4-3 CASSQEWGRGGYTF
TRBJ2-7 TRBV20-1 CSADSRWEQYF
TRBJ2-2 TRBV5-4 CASSLVTGDTGELFF
TRBJ2-7 TRBV7-6 CASSGGVEQYF
TRBJ2-3 TRBV5-4 CASSFLAGGGTDTQYF
TRBJ1-1 TRBV5-4 CASSLGAEAFF
TRBJ2-7 TRBV9 CASSLYRDRVENEQYF
TRBJ1-2 TRBV2 CASSEDRGRGYGYTF
TRBJ2-5 TRBV27 CASSLSTSAAQETQYF